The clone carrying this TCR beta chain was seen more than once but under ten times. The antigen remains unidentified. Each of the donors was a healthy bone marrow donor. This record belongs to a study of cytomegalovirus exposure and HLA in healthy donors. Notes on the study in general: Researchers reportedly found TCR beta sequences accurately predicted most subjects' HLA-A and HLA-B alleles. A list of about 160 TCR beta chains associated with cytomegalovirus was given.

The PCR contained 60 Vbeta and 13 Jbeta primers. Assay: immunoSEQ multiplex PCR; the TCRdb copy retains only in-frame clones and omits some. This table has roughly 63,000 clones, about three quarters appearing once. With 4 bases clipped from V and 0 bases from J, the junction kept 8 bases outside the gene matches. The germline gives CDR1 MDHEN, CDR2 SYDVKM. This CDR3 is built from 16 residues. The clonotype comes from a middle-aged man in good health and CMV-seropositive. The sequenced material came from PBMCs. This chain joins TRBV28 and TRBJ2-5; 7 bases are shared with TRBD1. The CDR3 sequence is CASSSESGQDQETQYF. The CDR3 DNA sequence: TGTGCCAGCAGTTCGGAATCCGGACAGGACCAAGAGACCCAGTACTTC.